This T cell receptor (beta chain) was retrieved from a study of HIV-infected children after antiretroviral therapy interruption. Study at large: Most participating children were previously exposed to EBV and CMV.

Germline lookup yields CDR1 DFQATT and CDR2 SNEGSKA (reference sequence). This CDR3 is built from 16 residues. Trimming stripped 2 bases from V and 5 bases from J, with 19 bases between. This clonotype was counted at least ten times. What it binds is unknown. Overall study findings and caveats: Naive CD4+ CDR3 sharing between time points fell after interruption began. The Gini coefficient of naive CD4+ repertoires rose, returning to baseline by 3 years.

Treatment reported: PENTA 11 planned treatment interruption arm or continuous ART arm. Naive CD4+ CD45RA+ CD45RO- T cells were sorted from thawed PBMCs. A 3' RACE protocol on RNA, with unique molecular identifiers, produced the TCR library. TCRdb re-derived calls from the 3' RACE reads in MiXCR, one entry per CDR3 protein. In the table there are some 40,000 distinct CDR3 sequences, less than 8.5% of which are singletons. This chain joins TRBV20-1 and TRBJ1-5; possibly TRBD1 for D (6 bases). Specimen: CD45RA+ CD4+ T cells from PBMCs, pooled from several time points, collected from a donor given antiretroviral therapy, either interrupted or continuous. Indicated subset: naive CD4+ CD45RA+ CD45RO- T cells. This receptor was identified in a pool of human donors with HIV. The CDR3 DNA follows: TGCAGTGCTAGACCAATTCGGACAGCCCGCGATCAGCCCCAGCATTTT. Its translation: CSARPIRTARDQPQHF.